This T cell receptor beta chain was recorded in a study of cytomegalovirus exposure and HLA in healthy donors (TCRdb year 2017). As for the study more broadly: An earlier analysis of approximately 640 of the donors reported 250 to 350 Gb of sequence data and 117 million unique TCR beta sequences from 190 million or so T cells. Roughly 310 gigabases of sequencing data and 78 million or so unique TCR sequences were included in an early release covering under 650 HLA-typed donors. Of the approximately 400 genotyped donors, 65% to 90% fell in the genetic ancestry cluster associated with self-reported Caucasian donors. The study was designed to test whether signatures of past pathogen exposure could be identified by cataloging public T cell receptors. The study used immunosequencing to profile the T cell repertoires of approximately 630 subjects and linked those repertoires to cytomegalovirus serostatus. Besides the first cohort of approximately 710 subjects, a separate validation cohort made up of roughly 130 different subjects was used. To predict cytomegalovirus infection status, the study combined high-throughput TCR immunosequencing, statistical association of individual TCRs with disease status, and machine learning. A later analysis re-examined previously published TCR beta repertoires from over 500 donors and added high-resolution HLA genotyping to investigate patterns of TCR occurrence. The later analysis used no new phenotypic data to find candidate immune exposures, relying instead on TCR beta sequences and their occurrence across donors. An earlier analysis of several hundred of the donors applied high-throughput TCR beta sequencing to assess whether each TCR beta V gene segment acted as functional or pseudogenic. Alongside the repertoire data, information on donor age, sex, ethnicity and CMV serostatus was compiled. A later genetic analysis took genome-wide SNP genotypes for about three fifths of the 666 donors and used that subset as a discovery cohort. All discovery cohort repertoires had been generated using a single sequencing platform. Both class I and class II loci were covered by HLA typing, at four-digit resolution. Typing coverage differed by locus: A, B, C, DRB1 and DQB1 were typed in about 629-640 donors, DQA1 in roughly 510, DPA1 in approximately 600, and DPB1 in about 450. Because of strong linkage in the cohort, five DR-DQ haplotypes were treated as single units for association and clustering. Among about 370 genotyped donors of the cohort, an average of roughly 230,000 unique TCR beta nucleotide sequences was sequenced per donor, of which approximately 18% were non-productive.

In total, approximately 610 healthy bone marrow donors made up the cohort. At the time of sampling, all cohort members were nominally healthy, though unrecorded immune exposures were likely present. CMV serostatus was recorded as positive for about 300 and negative for about 50% of the roughly 700 cohort members, whereas no CMV serostatus was recorded for the donor in question. Every donor gave a peripheral blood sample, and the peripheral blood mononuclear cells from that sample were used for TCR beta sequencing. Genomic DNA was extracted from the blood cell samples with the Qiagen DNeasy Blood Extraction Kit. About this clone: Which antigen it targets is not known. No much larger clone is present one base from it, and per-base qualities are unavailable.

Library preparation employed the immunoSEQ multiplex PCR assay. The multiplex PCR relied on a mix of 60 forward primers for TCR Vbeta segments and 13 reverse primers for TCR Jbeta segments. The CDR3 region of rearranged TCR beta genes was amplified from genomic DNA by a multiplex PCR assay. Amplified TCR beta libraries were sequenced as 87-base-pair reads on the Illumina HiSeq System. The original methods were these. In a later analysis, tens of millions of unique TCR beta chains were counted across the roughly 610 repertoires, and roughly 9.9 million of these chains were shared by at least two donors. Raw reads were error-corrected and collapsed into unique sequences with a nearest-neighbor algorithm that merged closely related sequences to remove PCR and sequencing errors. V, D and J gene segments were assigned by aligning CDR3 sequences to IMGT reference sequences. Each retained sequence needed at least a six-nucleotide match to both a V gene segment and a J gene segment. A rearrangement counted as productive if the CDR3 had no stop codons and remained in frame with V and J, and every other rearrangement counted as non-productive. CDR3 was defined by IMGT convention, running from the second conserved V-encoded cysteine to the conserved J-encoded phenylalanine. In an earlier analysis of around 570 of the donors, sequences lacking an unambiguous match to a single V gene segment were excluded. In an earlier analysis of roughly 600 of the donors, a V segment was called functional when productive rearrangements were above 56.7%, and segregating when the standard deviation between donors exceeded 5%. A statistical classification framework was built for diagnosing cytomegalovirus status from the catalog of TCR beta chain sequences. In a later analysis, TCR nucleotide sequences were compared against IMGT/GENE-DB human TR gene sequences so that V and J genes could be assigned. In a later analysis, CDR3 sequences and most-parsimonious VDJ recombination scenarios were assigned using the TCRdist pipeline. In a later analysis, each TCR beta chain was defined by its CDR3 amino acid sequence together with its V-gene family, and reads lacking a unique V-gene family were excluded. A later analysis removed several hundred highly shared, low-generation-probability nucleotide sequences to deal with suspected cross-contamination and a sequencing artifact. In a later analysis, a clonal expansion index for each public chain was calculated from normalized within-repertoire ranks of inferred template counts. A later analysis computed generation probabilities with a VDJ recombination model fitted to out-of-frame rearrangements, and checked the results against IGoR. A later analysis scored TCR-TCR, TCR-HLA and TCR-CMV co-occurrence with hypergeometric tests, applying a repertoire-size bias correction to TCR pairs. False discovery rates were estimated in a later analysis by permuting HLA or CMV assignments 20 times. In a later analysis, co-occurring TCRs were grouped using DBSCAN, and TCRdist sequence similarity was added for clustering within HLA-allele-positive subsets. Co-occurrence clustering excluded repertoires with fewer than 30,000 or more than 120,000 public chains, plus five with anomalous nucleotide sharing. Not all clones reach the TCRdb copy of this immuneACCESS table, which keeps in-frame sequences only. Checked studies attribute under half of the gap to unresolved V genes and leave the rest unexplained. V and J calls and clone size are copied from that table; D and trimming were computed from the DNA. Present in this sample are around 90,000 clones, around 60% of which were seen just once. About 2.3% of the sample lies in the top ten.

The study at large found these results: In this cohort, only TCR beta chains were sequenced, and detectable features were limited by the absence of alpha or paired-chain data. CMV serostatus was the only immune exposure information available for the cohort. The presence/absence analyses assumed that sequencing depth was roughly uniform across donors, and that assumption may not be true. Correlated functional status among segregating V segments might be attributable to linkage disequilibrium, but an unknown experimental factor could not be ruled out. Over 15 rarely observed V segments, including chromosome 9 orphons, were excluded from the earlier analysis of approximately 600 of the donors because counts were too low. In a later analysis, the rate of TCR association differed among HLA loci, with DRB1 alleles having the most associated TCRs and HLA-C alleles having the fewest. The authors suggested that the approach could potentially be generalized to other disease states and immunological phenotypes. Assigning TCR associations to individual alleles was difficult when HLA alleles, especially DR and DQ, strongly co-occurred. At a false discovery rate of 0.05, a later analysis linked 16,951 TCR beta sequences to specific HLA alleles. In both the original and validation cohorts, the classifier was reported to diagnose cytomegalovirus status with high specificity and sensitivity. In a later analysis, most CMV-associated TCR beta chains were found to appear HLA-restricted, with HLA associations seemingly driven largely by CMV exposure. A cluster of highly shared sequence variants was judged likely to be a technical artifact of the sequencing pipeline. A total of 150 to 200 TCR beta chains were listed by the study as associated with cytomegalovirus. Most TCR sequences were seen in very few donors, while some public TCRs were found in many individuals. A later genetic analysis reported fewer N-insertions in productive TCRs among donors in an Asian-associated ancestry cluster than the roughly 700-donor mean. A few of the identified cytomegalovirus-associated TCR beta chains were confirmed in vitro to be specific for cytomegalovirus antigens. According to a later analysis, parvovirus B19, influenza, CMV and Epstein-Barr virus appeared linked to several top co-occurrence clusters. A later analysis found that HLA-associated TCR beta chains were more clonally expanded and had lower generation probabilities than equally common non-associated chains. An association between a missense DCLRE1C variant and V-gene and J-gene trimming of TCR beta chains was found in a later genetic analysis and replicated in an independent cohort. Broadly in line with IMGT annotations, most TCR beta V segments showed up in productive rearrangements about 87% or about 30% of the time in an earlier analysis of 587 of the donors. HLA typing was unavailable for some donors at each locus, so association tests used only the typed subset. A further reported finding was that TCR beta sequences accurately predicted the HLA-A and HLA-B alleles for most subjects in the first cohort.

The sample comprised PBMCs. This TCR derives from a human donor in good health.

The encoded CDR3 is CASSVAAGIGLYEQYF. The bases are TGTGCCAGCAGCGTAGCTGCGGGGATCGGGCTTTACGAGCAGTACTTC. The chain links TRBV9 with TRBJ2-7; possibly the D gene is TRBD2, per 6 matching bases. The CDR3 has 16 amino acids, counting the end cysteine and phenylalanine. The sequence is cut down to CDR3 DNA, 48 bases in frame from base 1. The germline V gene gives CDR1 as SGDLS and CDR2 as YYNGEE. At the junction V is shortened by 0 bases and J by 4 bases, with 17 bases in between.